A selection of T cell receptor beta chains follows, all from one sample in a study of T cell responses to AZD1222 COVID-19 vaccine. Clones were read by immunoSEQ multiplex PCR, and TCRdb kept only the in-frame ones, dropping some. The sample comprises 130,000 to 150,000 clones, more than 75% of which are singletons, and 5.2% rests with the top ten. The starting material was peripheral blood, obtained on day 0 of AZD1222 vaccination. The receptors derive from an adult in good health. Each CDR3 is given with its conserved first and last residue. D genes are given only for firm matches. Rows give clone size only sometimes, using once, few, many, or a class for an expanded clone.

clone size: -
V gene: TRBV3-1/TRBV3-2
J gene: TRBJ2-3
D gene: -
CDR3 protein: CASSQDLEDTQYF
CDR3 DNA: TGTGCCAGCAGCCAAGATCTTGAGGATACGCAGTATTTT

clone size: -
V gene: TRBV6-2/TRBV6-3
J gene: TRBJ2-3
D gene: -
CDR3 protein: CASSFSGSTDTQYF
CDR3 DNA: TGTGCCAGCAGTTTCTCTGGGAGCACAGATACGCAGTATTTT

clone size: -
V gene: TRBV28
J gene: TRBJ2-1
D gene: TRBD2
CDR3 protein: CASRGPGLVAGATYNEQFF
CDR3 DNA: TGTGCCAGCAGGGGACCGGGACTAGTAGCGGGGGCGACCTACAATGAGCAGTTCTTC

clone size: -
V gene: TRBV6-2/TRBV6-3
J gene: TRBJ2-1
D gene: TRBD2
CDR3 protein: CASSYSSGGNEQFF
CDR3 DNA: TGTGCCAGCAGTTACTCGAGCGGGGGGAATGAGCAGTTCTTC

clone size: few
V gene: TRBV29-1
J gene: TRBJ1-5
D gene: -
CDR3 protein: CSVLESSSNQPQHF
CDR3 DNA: TGCAGCGTTTTAGAGAGTTCGAGCAATCAGCCCCAGCATTTT

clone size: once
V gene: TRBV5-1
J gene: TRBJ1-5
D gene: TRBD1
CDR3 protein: CASSLQGAKSQPQHF
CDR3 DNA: TGCGCCAGCAGCCTACAGGGGGCGAAAAGTCAGCCCCAGCATTTT

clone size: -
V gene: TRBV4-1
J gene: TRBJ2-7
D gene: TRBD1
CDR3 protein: CASSLTGGPLYEQYF
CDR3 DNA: TGCGCCAGCAGCCTAACAGGGGGCCCCCTCTACGAGCAGTACTTC

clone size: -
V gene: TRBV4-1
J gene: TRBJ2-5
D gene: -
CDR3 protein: CASSQPGRHPQETQYF
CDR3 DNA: TGCGCCAGCAGCCAACCGGGACGGCACCCTCAAGAGACCCAGTACTTC

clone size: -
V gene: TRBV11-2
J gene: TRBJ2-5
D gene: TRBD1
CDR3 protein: CASSLWVTGTEETQYF
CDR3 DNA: TGTGCCAGCAGCTTATGGGTGACAGGGACCGAAGAGACCCAGTACTTC

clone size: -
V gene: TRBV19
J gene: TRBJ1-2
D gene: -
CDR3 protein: CASSSTGISNYGYTF
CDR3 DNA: TGTGCCAGTAGTAGTACAGGGATATCTAACTATGGCTACACCTTC

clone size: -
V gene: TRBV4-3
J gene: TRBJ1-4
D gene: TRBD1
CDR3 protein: CASSQGPGQGATNEKLFF
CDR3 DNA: TGCGCCAGCAGCCAAGGCCCGGGACAGGGGGCAACTAATGAAAAACTGTTTTTT

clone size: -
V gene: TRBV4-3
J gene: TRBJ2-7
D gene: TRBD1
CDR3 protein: CASSHLSGTGGPYEQYF
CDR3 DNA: TGCGCCAGCAGCCACCTATCCGGGACAGGGGGGCCCTACGAGCAGTACTTC

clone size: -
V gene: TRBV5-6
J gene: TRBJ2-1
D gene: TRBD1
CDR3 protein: CASSLRQGVNEQFF
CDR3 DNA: TGTGCCAGCAGCTTACGACAGGGTGTAAATGAGCAGTTCTTC

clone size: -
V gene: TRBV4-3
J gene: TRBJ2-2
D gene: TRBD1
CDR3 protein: CASSPEGQGANTGELFF
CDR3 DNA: TGCGCCAGCAGCCCCGAGGGACAGGGCGCGAACACCGGGGAGCTGTTTTTT

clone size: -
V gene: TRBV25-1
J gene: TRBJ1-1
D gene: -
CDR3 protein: CASSSTARNTEAFF
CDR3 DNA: TGTGCCAGCAGTTCGACGGCTAGGAACACTGAAGCTTTCTTT

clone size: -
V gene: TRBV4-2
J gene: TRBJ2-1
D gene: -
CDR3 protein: CASSQSAYNEQFF
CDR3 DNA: TGTGCCAGCAGCCAATCAGCCTACAATGAGCAGTTCTTC

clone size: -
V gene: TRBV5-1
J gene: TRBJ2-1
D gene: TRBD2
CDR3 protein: CASSTTSLPYNEQFF
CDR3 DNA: TGCGCCAGCAGCACGACTAGCTTGCCCTACAATGAGCAGTTCTTC